The 20 T cell receptor beta chains presented below share a single source sample, sequenced in a study of breast tumors, draining lymph nodes, adjacent tissues. Axillary draining lymph nodes of breast cancer patients supplied the node samples. MiXCR, run by TCRdb on the multiplex PCR reads, gives a single entry per CDR3 protein. This table holds about 150,000 distinct CDR3 sequences, about 33% found once. The specimen was axillary lymph node tissue. The receptors derive from a female donor with breast cancer. Some clones in this sample may be carry-over from other donors' samples.

This clonotype was counted at least ten times. J is TRBJ1-5 and V is TRBV20-1, with D perhaps matching TRBD1 (6 bases). The CDR3 length is 14 residues. V was cut by 3 bases and J by 4 bases, with 13 bases left in between. Germline-derived CDR1 and CDR2 are DFQATT and SNEGSKA (reference sequence). The CDR3 sequence: CSASLGAGNQPQHF. The CDR3 DNA is TGCAGTGCTAGTTTGGGGGCTGGGAATCAGCCCCAGCATTTT.

In this sample, this clonotype turned up many times. V usage is TRBV3-1 and J usage is TRBJ2-5, with D maybe TRBD1 (6 bases). CDR3 length equals 16 residues. With 3 bases removed from V and 2 bases from J, the gap between germline ends came to 16 bases. Germline CDR1 reads LGHDT; CDR2 reads YNNKEL (reference sequence). The CDR3 is CASSQALGGVQETQYF. CDR3 DNA: TGTGCCAGCAGCCAGGCCCTAGGGGGAGTACAAGAGACCCAGTACTTC.

This clonotype was recorded many times. The gene calls are TRBV5-6 and TRBJ2-7, with TRBD1 matching over 9 bases. CDR1 and CDR2 (germline): SGHDT, YYEEEE. V lost 5 bases to trimming and J lost 1 base; unmatched junction nucleotides: 7. This CDR3 contains 15 residues. The CDR3 sequence: CASRETGTGSYEQYV. The DNA for the CDR3 is TGTGCCAGCAGAGAGACCGGGACAGGGTCCTACGAGCAGTACGTC.

This clonotype was observed at least ten times. This chain joins TRBV12-3 or TRBV12-4 and TRBJ1-5; D gene uncertain. With 1 base removed from V and 10 bases from J, the gap between germline ends came to 11 bases. The CDR3 is 13 amino acids. CDR3 nucleotide sequence: TGTGCCAGCAGTTTAGGAGGATCCCACCCCCAGCATTTT. This gives the protein CASSLGGSHPQHF.

Regarding this clonotype: Here the CDR3 omits its conserved ending phenylalanine or tryptophan, so a read error is the likely source. It is unclear where the CDR3 begins or ends on the DNA, so no DNA is shown, and the CDR3 is as TCRdb lists it. The J gene is TRBJ2-6, the V gene TRBV6-5. Inclusive of both ends, the CDR3 amounts to 8 amino acids. Germline-derived CDR1 and CDR2 are MNHEY and SVGAGI. CDR3 sequence reads: CASSYSIS.

This clonotype was seen many times. The chain has TRBV7-9 and TRBJ1-2; D perhaps matches TRBD1 (6 bases). Between the trimmed V and J ends, which lost 7 bases and 4 bases, there was a span of 16 bases. This CDR3 is 14 amino acids long. Germline V gene sequence: CDR1 SEHNR, CDR2 FQNEAQ (reference sequence). The CDR3 region has the DNA TGTGCCAGCATCCCAGCCGGACAGTTCTATGGCTACACCTTC. This encodes CASIPAGQFYGYTF.

The count of this clonotype is one. This CDR3 is missing its conserved last phenylalanine or tryptophan, likely due to a read error. The DNA is omitted, as the CDR3 cannot be located on it reliably, and the CDR3 follows TCRdb's listing. The V gene is TRBV5-1, the J gene TRBJ2-3; TRBD1, as called in the table, went unchecked against the DNA. Germline loops: CDR1 SGHRS, CDR2 YFSETQ. The CDR3 is 8 residues long, counting both termini. CDR3 sequence: CASSPRGG.

A word on this clonotype: Since the CDR3 does not end with the conserved phenylalanine or tryptophan, this likely comes from a read error. V gene TRBV7-6 combines with J gene TRBJ2-6; 8 bases are shared with TRBD1. Germline CDR1 reads SGHVS; CDR2 reads FNYEAQ. CDR3 length: 18 amino acids. V was pared by 5 bases and J by 0 bases, with 9 bases of the junction left unmatched. CDR3 nucleotide sequence: TGTGCCAGCAGCCCCTTGAAGGACAGGGTCTCTGGGGCCAACGTCCTGACTTAC. Translated, it gives CASSPLKDRVSGANVLTY.

To note about this clonotype: A read error is possible here, since a much larger clone lies one base away. The rearrangement uses TRBV6-1 and TRBJ2-5; D may correspond to TRBD1 or TRBD2 (5 bases each). Trimming took 6 bases from V and 6 from J, leaving 14 bases between them. Germline V CDR1 and CDR2: MNHNS, SASEGT. The CDR3 extends over 13 amino acids. The CDR3 DNA follows: TGTGCCAGCAGCCGAGGGGCGGTCAAGACCCAGTACTTC. Translated: CASSRGAVKTQYF.

In the case of this clonotype: One end of the junction is discordant with germline, which a read error may explain. This chain connects TRBV7-7 to TRBJ2-1; D gene ambiguous. The germline V gene encodes CDR1 SSHAT and CDR2 FNYEAQ (reference sequence). The CDR3 consists of 12 residues. CDR3 nucleotides: TGTGCTAGCAGTAACGCCGGCAATGAGCAGTTCTTC. It yields the protein CASSNAGNEQFF.

There are many counts of this clonotype. J is TRBJ2-3 and V is TRBV15; possibly TRBD2 for D (5 bases). Germline assignment: CDR1 LNHNV and CDR2 YYDKDF (reference sequence). This CDR3 comprises 15 residues. Trimming took off 4 bases at V and 1 base at J, with 12 bases between the two ends. DNA for the CDR3: TGTGCCACCAGCACCTCCTTGAGGGGCACAGATACGCAGTATTTT. It is translated as CATSTSLRGTDTQYF.

This clonotype was detected a few times. The rearrangement uses TRBV27 and TRBJ2-2; perhaps TRBD1 as D (5 bases). The CDR3 is made up of 16 amino acids. Germline values: CDR1 MNHEY, CDR2 SMNVEV (reference sequence). The ends were cut back, 2 bases at V and 1 base at J, with 11 bases in the middle. CDR3 in amino acids: CASSLGHQMNTGELFF. The CDR3 DNA reads as TGTGCCAGCAGTTTAGGACACCAGATGAACACCGGGGAGCTGTTTTTT.

This clonotype was seen at least ten times. The chain uses TRBV28 and TRBJ1-2; D gene ambiguous. The germline V gene has CDR1 MDHEN and CDR2 SYDVKM. V was cut by 6 bases and J by 2 bases, with 7 bases left in between. This CDR3 contains 12 residues. In DNA form, the CDR3 reads TGTGCCAGCAGAAGGACCAACTATGGCTACACCTTC. This sequence encodes CASRRTNYGYTF.

This clonotype has a count of ten or more. The J gene is TRBJ1-2, the V gene TRBV18; 7 bases agree with TRBD1. Germline V gives CDR1 KGHSH, CDR2 LQKENI. The CDR3 extends over 15 amino acids. The junction had 10 bases not matched to a gene; V was cut back by 1 base and J by 8 bases. The CDR3, as DNA: TGTGCCAGCTCACCACTTTTGGACAGGTTGGGCGGCTACACCTTC. This sequence encodes CASSPLLDRLGGYTF.

This clonotype occurred once. J is TRBJ2-7 and V is TRBV7-3; 7 bases match TRBD2. This CDR3 spans 14 amino acids. After removal of 1 base from V and 0 bases from J, the junction contained 0 bases not matched to a gene. Looked up from germline, CDR1 is SGHTA and CDR2 is FQGTGA. The CDR3 loop is CASSLSGSSYEQYF. In nucleotides, the CDR3 is TGTGCCAGCAGCTTAAGCGGGAGCTCCTACGAGCAGTACTTC.

V is TRBV5-1 and J is TRBJ2-5; either TRBD1 or TRBD2 may supply D (7 bases each). In germline, CDR1 is SGHRS, CDR2 YFSETQ. The ends were cut back, 5 bases at V and 6 bases at J, with 32 bases in the middle. The CDR3 has 19 amino acids. For the CDR3, the DNA is TGCGCCAGCAGTGGGTTCGCTGAACACCGGGGAGGGGGCGTGCAGACCCAGTACTTC. This translates into CASSGFAEHRGGGVQTQYF. Supplemented by reference TRBV5-1 and TRBJ2-5, the full variable domain reads KAGVTQTPRYLIKTRGQQVTLSCSPISGHRSVSWYQQTPGQGLQFLFEYFSETQRNKGNFPGRFSGRQFSNSRSEMNVSTLELGDSALYLCASSGFAEHRGGGVQTQYFGPGTRLLVL.

As concerns this clonotype: The CDR3 carries no conserved terminal phenylalanine or tryptophan, so it likely arises from a read error. The DNA is omitted, as the CDR3 cannot be located on it reliably, and the CDR3 follows TCRdb's listing. CDR3 residues: CSAWTSGDT. The genes are TRBV29-1 and TRBJ1-3. Per the germline V gene, CDR1 is SQVTM and CDR2 is ANQGSEA. Termini included, the CDR3 measures 9 amino acids.

This clonotype was seen repeatedly, ten times or more. V and J are TRBV2 and TRBJ2-5; TRBD2 matches at 14 bases. The CDR3 is made up of 17 amino acids. V trimming: 5 bases; J trimming: 5 bases; junction bases outside the gene matches: 10. The germline V gene encodes CDR1 SNHLY and CDR2 FYNNEI. CDR3 DNA sequence: TGTGCCAGCAGTAGACGGACTAGCGGGGGGTACTCGGAGACCCAGTACTTC. It encodes CASSRRTSGGYSETQYF.

This clonotype was recorded many times. The chain employs TRBV19 and TRBJ1-5, with D unresolved. The CDR3 consists of 20 residues. Trimming left V 4 bases short and J 1 base short, with 26 bases between. Germline V lookup: CDR1 LNHDA, CDR2 SQIVND (reference sequence). CDR3 amino acids: CASSKGFGSFRVRSNQPQHF. The CDR3 DNA reads as TGTGCCAGTAGTAAAGGGTTCGGCAGTTTCAGAGTCAGAAGCAATCAGCCCCAGCATTTT.

This clonotype was observed at least ten times. The genes are TRBV30 and TRBJ2-2, with TRBD1 matching 8 bases. Germline-derived CDR1 and CDR2 are GTSNPN and SVGIG (reference sequence). V dropped 4 bases and J dropped 3; count of bases not matched to a gene: 10. CDR3 length equals 16 residues. The CDR3 sequence: CAWTPRTGRDTGELFF. Here the CDR3 DNA reads TGTGCCTGGACCCCTCGGACAGGGCGGGACACCGGGGAGCTGTTTTTT.